One T cell receptor beta chain is described in this entry. These data are taken from a study of blood T cell repertoires in COVID-19. The CDR3 is 17 amino acids. The J segment lost 0 bases and the V segment lost 5 bases, leaving 6 bases of the junction unmatched. The germline CDR1 and CDR2 sequences are SGHDN and FVKESK. Measured with immunoSEQ multiplex PCR; TCRdb has only the in-frame clones, and not every one. The sample records around 700,000 clones, 80% to 90% being singletons. The rearrangement uses TRBV14 and TRBJ2-6; 8 nucleotides align to TRBD1. This TCR derives from a woman between 18 and 29 years old with acute or convalescent COVID-19. The sequenced material came from peripheral blood. For the CDR3, the DNA is TGTGCCAGCAGCGGACAGGGACCACTCTCTGGGGCCAACGTCCTGACTTTC. It translates to CASSGQGPLSGANVLTF.